The 27 T cell receptor beta chains presented below share a single source sample, sequenced in a study of beta chain features in type 1 diabetes. Reverse transcribing all isolated RNA meant expressed TCRB transcripts were sequenced. Assay: immunoSEQ multiplex PCR; the TCRdb copy retains only in-frame clones and omits some. The profile covers 400,000 to 500,000 clones, with approximately 15% appearing a single time and roughly 0.035% taken by the ten largest. The sequencing input was naive CD4+ T cells from blood. The receptors derive from a man aged 25 to 40 in good health.

The V and J genes are TRBV9 and TRBJ1-2, with 10 bases matching TRBD1. This CDR3 spans 14 amino acids. Looked up from germline, CDR1 is SGDLS and CDR2 is YYNGEE. The V segment lost 6 bases and the J segment 4 bases; nucleotides outside the gene matches: 6. Here the CDR3 DNA reads TGTGCCAGCACCGGGACAGGGGAACGCTATGGCTACACCTTC. This translates into CASTGTGERYGYTF. Using reference TRBV9 and TRBJ1-2 for the parts outside the CDR3, the full variable domain is DSGVTQTPKHLITATGQRVTLRCSPRSGDLSVYWYQQSLDQGLQFLIQYYNGEERAKGNILERFSAQQFPDLHSELNLSSLELGDSALYFCASTGTGERYGYTFGSGTRLTVV.

This clone was detected only a few times. This chain connects TRBV29-1 to TRBJ2-1; no firm D call. V gave up 3 bases and J gave up 10 bases, with 19 bases separating them. The germline V gene encodes CDR1 SQVTM and CDR2 ANQGSEA. The CDR3 runs to 14 residues. The CDR3 DNA sequence: TGCAGCGTTGACCGGTCAGCCCCCGGCACGGAGCAGTTCTTC. Protein: CSVDRSAPGTEQFF.

The chain recombines TRBV21-1 with TRBJ1-6. TRBV21-1 is labeled a pseudogene. CDR3 length equals 11 residues. The CDR3 DNA reads as TGTGCCAGCAGCAAAGTGGGTACCTCCCACTTT. This sequence encodes CASSKVGTSHF.

This clone was seen only a few times. The rearrangement links TRBV6-5 to TRBJ2-5, with unresolved D. This CDR3 spans 11 amino acids. The V end was cut by 4 bases, the J end by 3 bases, with 3 bases between. Looked up from germline, CDR1 is MNHEY and CDR2 is SVGAGI. This CDR3 is CASSFKETQYF. The DNA of the CDR3 is TGTGCCAGCAGTTTTAAAGAGACCCAGTACTTC.

V is TRBV5-6 and J is TRBJ2-5, with 7 nucleotides matching TRBD1. In germline, CDR1 is SGHDT, CDR2 YYEEEE. Germline trimming cut 4 bases from V and 3 bases from J; bases unmatched to any gene: 6. The CDR3 extends over 14 amino acids. CDR3 residues: CASSPTGREETQYF. Written as DNA, the CDR3 is TGTGCCAGCAGCCCGACAGGGCGGGAAGAGACCCAGTACTTC.

The gene calls are TRBV10-2 and TRBJ2-4; 7 positions match TRBD1. Germline values: CDR1 WSHSY, CDR2 SAAADI. This CDR3 has 13 residues. With V trimmed by 11 bases and J by 5 bases, 9 bases remained unmatched. The CDR3 loop reads CAGSLGTENIQYF. DNA for the CDR3: TGCGCCGGATCTTTAGGGACAGAAAACATTCAGTACTTC.

This clone has just a few counts. The rearrangement uses TRBV9 and TRBJ2-3, with TRBD2 as a possible D gene (5 bases). The V gene's germline CDR1 is SGDLS and CDR2 YYNGEE. V lost 4 bases, J lost 5 bases, and 8 bases lay in between. The CDR3 extends over 12 amino acids. The CDR3 loop is CASSPEGDTQYF. In DNA, the CDR3 is TGTGCCAGCAGCCCAGAGGGAGATACGCAGTATTTT.

The chain is built from TRBV5-1 and TRBJ2-5; D is unresolved. The V end lost 0 bases, the J end lost 5 bases, and 11 bases lay between the germline ends. Germline V gives CDR1 SGHRS, CDR2 YFSETQ. The length of the CDR3 is 14 residues. The CDR3 sequence: CASSLAPLRETQYF. In nucleotides, the CDR3 is TGCGCCAGCAGCTTGGCCCCGCTAAGGGAGACCCAGTACTTC.

This chain joins TRBV5-4 and TRBJ2-5; 7 bases fit TRBD1. The CDR3 runs to 16 residues. The germline gives CDR1 SGHNT, CDR2 YYREEE (reference sequence). After removal of 4 bases from V and 1 base from J, the junction contained 10 bases not matched to a gene. In DNA, the CDR3 is TGTGCCAGCAGCCATCCCGCAGGGGGTGGCCAAGAGACCCAGTACTTC. It yields the protein CASSHPAGGGQETQYF. The full variable domain, rest sourced from reference TRBV5-4 and TRBJ2-5, is ETGVTQSPTHLIKTRGQQVTLRCSSQSGHNTVSWYQQALGQGPQFIFQYYREEENGRGNFPPRFSGLQFPNYSSELNVNALELDDSALYLCASSHPAGGGQETQYFGPGTRLLVL.

This clone was detected a few times. Additional DNA sequences in this sample encode the identical CDR3. The gene calls are TRBV15 and TRBJ1-1, with D unresolved. CDR3 length: 12 amino acids. The germline V gene has CDR1 LNHNV and CDR2 YYDKDF (reference sequence). Trimming shortened V by 3 bases and J by 3 bases, and 5 bases separated the two germline ends. CDR3 amino acids: CATSRVDTEAFF. The CDR3 DNA reads TGTGCCACCAGCAGGGTGGACACTGAAGCTTTCTTT.

This clone was recorded a few times. This sequence joins TRBV7-2 and TRBJ2-2; TRBD1 matches 8 bases. J was trimmed by 4 bases and V by 4 bases; bases with no gene match: 5. This CDR3 region has 15 residues. Germline loops: CDR1 SGHTA, CDR2 FQGNSA. Written as DNA, the CDR3 is TGTGCCAGCAGCTACGGGACAGGCCTCACCGGGGAGCTGTTTTTT. Amino acids: CASSYGTGLTGELFF.

The rearrangement joins TRBV6-5 to TRBJ1-1; the D is unclear. The CDR3 length is 11 residues. V lost 6 bases and J 2 bases, leaving 4 bases between the germline ends. CDR1 is MNHEY and CDR2 is SVGAGI in the germline V gene. CDR3 in amino acids: CASRTNTEAFF. Here the CDR3 DNA reads TGTGCCAGCAGGACAAACACTGAAGCTTTCTTT.

This clone was picked up a small number of times. The chain recombines TRBV5-4 with TRBJ2-7; 8 positions match TRBD1. The ends lost 3 bases at V and 2 bases at J; junction bases unmatched: 1. The CDR3 has 13 residues. Germline CDR1 reads SGHNT; CDR2 reads YYREEE (reference sequence). DNA for the CDR3: TGTGCCAGCAGCTCGACAGGGGCCTACGAGCAGTACTTC. Translation: CASSSTGAYEQYF.

The V call is TRBV11-2, the J call TRBJ2-1; perhaps TRBD2 as D (5 bases). In germline, CDR1 is SGHAT, CDR2 FQNNGV. V dropped 6 bases and J dropped 8 bases, with 20 bases sitting between them. The CDR3 is made up of 15 amino acids. The CDR3 is CASRHKDLLSDEQFF. The CDR3 DNA sequence: TGTGCCAGCAGACATAAGGACTTATTGTCCGATGAGCAGTTCTTC.

The V and J genes are TRBV4-1 and TRBJ2-6, with D unresolved. The germline gives CDR1 MGHRA, CDR2 YSYEKL. Between the trimmed V and J ends, which lost 3 bases and 1 base, there was a span of 10 bases. There are 16 residues in the CDR3. Written as DNA, the CDR3 is TGCGCCAGCAGCCAGAATACGGCTTCTGGGGCCAACGTCCTGACTTTC. Amino acid sequence: CASSQNTASGANVLTF.

Notes on this clone: Germline and junction disagree at one end, which may indicate a read error. This sample also contains other DNA sequences that code for the same CDR3. V is TRBV7-2 and J is TRBJ2-3; 8 bases line up with TRBD2. The germline gives CDR1 SGHTA, CDR2 FQGNSA. CDR3 length: 14 residues. CDR3 amino acids: CASSLGTSTDTQYF. As DNA, the CDR3 is TGTGCCAGCAGCTTAGGGACTAGCACTGATACGCAGTATTTT.

In its sample, this clone was seen a few times. The V call is TRBV2, the J call TRBJ2-7; D remains unclear. V lost 6 bases and J 0 bases, leaving 15 bases between the germline ends. This CDR3 is built from 15 residues. CDR1 SNHLY and CDR2 FYNNEI come from the germline V gene. In nucleotides, the CDR3 is TGTGCCAGCAGGACCAGGACCGCCGACTCCTACGAGCAGTACTTC. It yields the protein CASRTRTADSYEQYF.

The rearrangement links TRBV30 to TRBJ1-4; a possible D gene is TRBD1 (6 bases). Trimming left V 4 bases short and J 4 bases short, with 10 bases between. This CDR3 is built from 13 residues. Germline CDR1 GTSNPN, CDR2 SVGIG (reference sequence). CDR3 DNA: TGTGCCTGGACCCGGACAGATAATGAAAAACTGTTTTTT. This encodes CAWTRTDNEKLFF.

This chain joins TRBV5-1 and TRBJ2-3, with unresolved D. The CDR3 has 14 residues. V shed 1 base and J shed 6 bases, with 12 bases lying between them. Germline V CDR1 and CDR2: SGHRS, YFSETQ. CDR3 amino acids: CASSLRNSGDTQYF. CDR3 bases: TGCGCCAGCAGCTTGAGGAATTCCGGGGATACGCAGTATTTT. The full variable domain, completed using reference TRBV5-1 and TRBJ2-3, is KAGVTQTPRYLIKTRGQQVTLSCSPISGHRSVSWYQQTPGQGLQFLFEYFSETQRNKGNFPGRFSGRQFSNSRSEMNVSTLELGDSALYLCASSLRNSGDTQYFGPGTRLTVL.

The chain links TRBV9 to TRBJ1-1, with TRBD1 matching over 7 bases. Germline V gene sequence: CDR1 SGDLS, CDR2 YYNGEE. CDR3 size: 14 residues. Trimming took 4 bases from V and 0 from J; bases not matched to a gene: 3. The CDR3 DNA sequence: TGTGCCAGCAGCTCGGGACAGCTGAACACTGAAGCTTTCTTT. It specifies CASSSGQLNTEAFF.

There are a few counts of this clone. This sequence joins TRBV28 and TRBJ1-2; D unresolved. Trimming removed 4 bases from V and 1 base from J, with 13 bases in between. CDR1 and CDR2 (germline): MDHEN, SYDVKM. This CDR3 region has 15 residues. Here the CDR3 DNA reads TGTGCCAGCAGTTCAGAACCACAGCTTAACTATGGCTACACCTTC. This sequence encodes CASSSEPQLNYGYTF.

This clone was observed a few times. This chain uses TRBV7-2 with TRBJ2-5; 8 bases line up with TRBD2. In germline, CDR1 is SGHTA, CDR2 FQGNSA. Losses at the gene ends were 5 bases for V and 6 bases for J; bases not matched to a gene: 8. This CDR3 region has 14 residues. CDR3 DNA sequence: TGTGCCAGCAGCCCCGGGAGGGGAGAACAGACCCAGTACTTC. Translating gives CASSPGRGEQTQYF. Based on the CDR3 plus reference TRBV7-2 and TRBJ2-5, the full variable domain is GAGVSQSPSNKVTEKGKDVELRCDPISGHTALYWYRQSLGQGLEFLIYFQGNSAPDKSGLPSDRFSAERTGGSVSTLTIQRTQQEDSAVYLCASSPGRGEQTQYFGPGTRLLVL.

There are a few counts of this clone. The J gene is TRBJ1-6, the V gene TRBV25-1; D gene uncertain. The ends were cut back, 5 bases at V and 10 bases at J, with 12 bases in the middle. This CDR3 is 13 amino acids long. The germline gives CDR1 MGHDK, CDR2 SYGVNS. DNA for the CDR3: TGTGCCAGCAGTTCTATTGGGAGGTCACCCCTCCACTTT. Amino acids: CASSSIGRSPLHF.

This clone appeared a few times. The genes are TRBV2 and TRBJ2-1; D unresolved. Germline V gene data show CDR1 as SNHLY and CDR2 as FYNNEI. The V end lost 7 bases, the J end lost 8 bases, and 6 bases lay between the germline ends. The CDR3 totals 10 residues. The chain's CDR3 is CASTNYEQFF. CDR3 sequence (DNA): TGTGCCAGCACCAATTATGAGCAGTTCTTC.

Concerning this clone itself: The CDR3 ends on some other residue instead of the conserved phenylalanine or tryptophan, so this is likely a read error. No DNA is shown, since the ends of the CDR3 on it are uncertain; the CDR3 is the one TCRdb lists. The chain links TRBV30 to TRBJ2-6; TRBD2 is taken as the D call from the table, unchecked against the DNA. The germline V gene encodes CDR1 GTSNPN and CDR2 SVGIG (reference sequence). The CDR3 length equals 14 residues, ends included. CDR3 residues: CAWSKARTEAPPTL.

The V call is TRBV15, the J call TRBJ2-3; D is possibly TRBD2 (5 bases). The germline V and J ends were trimmed by 0 bases and 0 bases, with 10 bases remaining between them. Germline V CDR1 and CDR2: LNHNV, YYDKDF (reference sequence). The CDR3 has 16 amino acids. The CDR3 coding sequence is TGTGCCACCAGCAGAGATCGAGGGTTTAGCACAGATACGCAGTATTTT. Amino acids: CATSRDRGFSTDTQYF.

A few counts support this clone. The genes are TRBV7-9 and TRBJ2-5; D ambiguous. CDR3 length equals 12 residues. Trimming cost V 4 bases and J 13 bases, with 16 bases left between them. The germline V gene has CDR1 SEHNR and CDR2 FQNEAQ (reference sequence). Here the CDR3 reads CASSSGLGGRYF. The CDR3 nucleotides are TGTGCCAGCAGCTCGGGCTTGGGCGGTCGGTACTTC.